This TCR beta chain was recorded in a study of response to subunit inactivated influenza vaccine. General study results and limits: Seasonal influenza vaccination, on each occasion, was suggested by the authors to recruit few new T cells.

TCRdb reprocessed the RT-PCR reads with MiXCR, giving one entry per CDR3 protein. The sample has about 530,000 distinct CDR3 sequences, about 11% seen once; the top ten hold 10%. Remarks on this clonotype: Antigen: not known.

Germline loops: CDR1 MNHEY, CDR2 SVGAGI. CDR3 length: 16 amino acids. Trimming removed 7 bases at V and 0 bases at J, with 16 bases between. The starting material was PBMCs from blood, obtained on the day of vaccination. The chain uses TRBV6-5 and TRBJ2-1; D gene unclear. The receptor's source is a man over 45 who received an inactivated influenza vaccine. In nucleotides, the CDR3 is TGTGCCAGCAAGTTACGACGGCAGAGCTCCTACAATGAGCAGTTCTTC. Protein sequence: CASKLRRQSSYNEQFF.